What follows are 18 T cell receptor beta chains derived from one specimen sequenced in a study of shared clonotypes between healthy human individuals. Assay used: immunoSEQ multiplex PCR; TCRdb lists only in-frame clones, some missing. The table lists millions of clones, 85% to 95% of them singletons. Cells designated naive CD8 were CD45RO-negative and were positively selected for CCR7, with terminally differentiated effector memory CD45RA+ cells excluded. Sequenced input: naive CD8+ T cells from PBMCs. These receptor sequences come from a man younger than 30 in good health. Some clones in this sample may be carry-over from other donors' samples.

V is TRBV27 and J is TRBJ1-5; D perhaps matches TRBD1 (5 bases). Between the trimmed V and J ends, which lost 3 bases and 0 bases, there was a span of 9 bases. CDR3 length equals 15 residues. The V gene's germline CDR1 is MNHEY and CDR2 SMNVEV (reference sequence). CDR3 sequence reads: CASSFGAGSNQPQHF. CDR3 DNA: TGTGCCAGCAGTTTCGGGGCTGGTAGCAATCAGCCCCAGCATTTT.

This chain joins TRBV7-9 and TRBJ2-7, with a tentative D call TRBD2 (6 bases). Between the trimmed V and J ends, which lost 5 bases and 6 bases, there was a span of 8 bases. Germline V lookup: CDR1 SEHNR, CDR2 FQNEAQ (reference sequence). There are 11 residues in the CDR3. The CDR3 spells CASSKGGEQYF. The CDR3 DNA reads TGTGCCAGCAGCAAGGGAGGCGAGCAGTACTTC.

CDR3 DNA: TGTGCCAGTAGTCCAGTGGCGGGAGAGGGTTACGAGCAGTACTTC. Residues: CASSPVAGEGYEQYF. V and J are TRBV19 and TRBJ2-7; 7 positions match TRBD2. V was clipped by 5 bases and J by 4 bases; unmatched bases: 11. CDR1 is LNHDA, CDR2 SQIVND, per germline (reference sequence). The CDR3 consists of 15 residues.

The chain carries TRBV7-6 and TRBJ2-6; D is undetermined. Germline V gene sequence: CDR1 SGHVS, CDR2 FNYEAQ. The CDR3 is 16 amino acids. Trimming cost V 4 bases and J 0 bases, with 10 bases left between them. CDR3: CASSSIKVSGANVLTF. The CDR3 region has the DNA TGTGCCAGCAGCTCCATCAAAGTCTCTGGGGCCAACGTCCTGACTTTC.

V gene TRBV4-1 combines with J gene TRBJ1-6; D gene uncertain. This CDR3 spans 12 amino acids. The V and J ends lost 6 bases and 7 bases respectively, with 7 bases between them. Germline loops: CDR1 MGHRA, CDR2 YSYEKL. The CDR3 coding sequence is TGCGCCAGCAGTCACAGCAATTCACCCCTCCACTTT. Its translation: CASSHSNSPLHF.

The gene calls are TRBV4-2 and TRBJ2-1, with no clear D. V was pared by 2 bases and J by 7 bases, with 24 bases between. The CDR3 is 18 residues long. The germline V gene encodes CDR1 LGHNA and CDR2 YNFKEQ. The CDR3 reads CASSQLGPLEPSMNEQFF. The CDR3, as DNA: TGTGCCAGCAGCCAACTCGGACCCCTGGAGCCCTCCATGAATGAGCAGTTCTTC.

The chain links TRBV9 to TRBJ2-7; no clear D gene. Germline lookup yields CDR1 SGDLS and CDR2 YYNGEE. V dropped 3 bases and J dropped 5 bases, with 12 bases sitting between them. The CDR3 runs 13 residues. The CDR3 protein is CASSGSHSDEQYF. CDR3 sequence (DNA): TGTGCCAGCAGCGGATCCCACTCGGACGAGCAGTACTTC.

In DNA form, the CDR3 reads TGTGCCAGCAGCTTAGGATTCTGGACTAGCGGGAGAGATTACAATGAGCAGTTCTTC. This codes for CASSLGFWTSGRDYNEQFF. The V and J genes are TRBV7-9 and TRBJ2-1; TRBD2 aligns across 13 bases. Losses at the gene ends were 1 base for V and 4 bases for J; bases not matched to a gene: 10. CDR1 SEHNR and CDR2 FQNEAQ come from the germline V gene (reference sequence). The CDR3 runs 19 residues.

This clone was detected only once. The CDR3 is CASSVYAGTEETQYF. The CDR3 DNA sequence: TGTGCCAGCAGCGTTTACGCCGGGACAGAAGAGACCCAGTACTTC. The J gene is TRBJ2-5, the V gene TRBV5-5, with TRBD1 matching over 7 bases. The germline V gene encodes CDR1 SGHKS and CDR2 YYEKEE (reference sequence). Trimming cost V 4 bases and J 3 bases; bases outside gene matches: 9. This CDR3 is built from 15 residues.

The chain's CDR3 is CASSRVLLGETQYF. CDR3 in DNA: TGTGCCAGTAGCCGGGTCCTGTTAGGAGAGACCCAGTACTTC. The rearrangement joins TRBV7-8 to TRBJ2-5; D not resolved. Trimming shortened V by 9 bases and J by 4 bases, and 18 bases separated the two germline ends. Per germline, CDR1 SGHVS and CDR2 FQNEAQ. This CDR3 has 14 residues.

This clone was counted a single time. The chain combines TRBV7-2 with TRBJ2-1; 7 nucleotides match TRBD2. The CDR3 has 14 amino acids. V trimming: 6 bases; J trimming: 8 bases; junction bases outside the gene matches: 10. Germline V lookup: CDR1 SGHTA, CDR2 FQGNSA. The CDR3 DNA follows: TGTGCCAGCAGAGGGTGGCGGGAGTTCGATGAGCAGTTCTTC. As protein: CASRGWREFDEQFF.

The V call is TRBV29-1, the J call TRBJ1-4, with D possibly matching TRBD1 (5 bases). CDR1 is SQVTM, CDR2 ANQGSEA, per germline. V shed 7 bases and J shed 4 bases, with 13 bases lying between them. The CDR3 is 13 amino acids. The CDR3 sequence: CSAYTGLNEKLFF. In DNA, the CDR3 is TGCAGCGCTTACACAGGACTTAATGAAAAACTGTTTTTT.

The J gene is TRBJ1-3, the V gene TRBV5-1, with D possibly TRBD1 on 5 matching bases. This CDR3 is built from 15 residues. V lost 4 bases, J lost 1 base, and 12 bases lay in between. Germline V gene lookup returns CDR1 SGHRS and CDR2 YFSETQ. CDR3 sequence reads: CASSRGDSSGNTIYF. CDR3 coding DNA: TGCGCCAGCAGCCGGGGGGACTCTTCTGGAAACACCATATATTTT. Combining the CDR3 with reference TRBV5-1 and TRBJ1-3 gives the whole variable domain KAGVTQTPRYLIKTRGQQVTLSCSPISGHRSVSWYQQTPGQGLQFLFEYFSETQRNKGNFPGRFSGRQFSNSRSEMNVSTLELGDSALYLCASSRGDSSGNTIYFGEGSWLTVV.

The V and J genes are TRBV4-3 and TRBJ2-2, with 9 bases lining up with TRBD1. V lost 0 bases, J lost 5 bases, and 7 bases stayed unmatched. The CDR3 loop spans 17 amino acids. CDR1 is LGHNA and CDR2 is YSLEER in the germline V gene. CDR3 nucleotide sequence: TGCGCCAGCAGCCAAGATCGGGGACAGGGAGGGACCGGGGAGCTGTTTTTT. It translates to CASSQDRGQGGTGELFF.

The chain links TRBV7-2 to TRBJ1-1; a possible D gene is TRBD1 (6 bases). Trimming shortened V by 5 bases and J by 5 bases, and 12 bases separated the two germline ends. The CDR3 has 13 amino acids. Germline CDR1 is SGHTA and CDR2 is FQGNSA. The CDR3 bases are TGTGCCAGCAGCCTCACAGGGTGGACTGAAGCTTTCTTT. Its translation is CASSLTGWTEAFF.

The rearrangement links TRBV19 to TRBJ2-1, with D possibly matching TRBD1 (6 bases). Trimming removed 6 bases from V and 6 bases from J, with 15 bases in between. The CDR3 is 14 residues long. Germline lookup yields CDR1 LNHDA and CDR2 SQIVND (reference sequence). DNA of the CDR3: TGTGCCAGTAGGAACAGGGTGCCCGGCAATGAGCAGTTCTTC. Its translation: CASRNRVPGNEQFF.

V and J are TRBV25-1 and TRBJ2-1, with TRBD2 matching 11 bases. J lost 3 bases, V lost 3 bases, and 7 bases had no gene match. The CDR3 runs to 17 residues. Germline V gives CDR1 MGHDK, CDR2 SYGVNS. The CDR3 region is CASSDFSSGRVYNEQFF. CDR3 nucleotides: TGTGCCAGCAGTGATTTCAGTAGCGGGAGGGTCTACAATGAGCAGTTCTTC.

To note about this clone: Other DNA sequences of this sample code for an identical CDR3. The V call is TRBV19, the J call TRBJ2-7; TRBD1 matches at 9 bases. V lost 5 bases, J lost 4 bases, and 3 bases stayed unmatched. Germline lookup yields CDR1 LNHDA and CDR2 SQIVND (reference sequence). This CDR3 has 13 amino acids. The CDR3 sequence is CASSAQGAYEQYF. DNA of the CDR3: TGTGCCAGTAGTGCACAGGGGGCTTACGAGCAGTACTTC.